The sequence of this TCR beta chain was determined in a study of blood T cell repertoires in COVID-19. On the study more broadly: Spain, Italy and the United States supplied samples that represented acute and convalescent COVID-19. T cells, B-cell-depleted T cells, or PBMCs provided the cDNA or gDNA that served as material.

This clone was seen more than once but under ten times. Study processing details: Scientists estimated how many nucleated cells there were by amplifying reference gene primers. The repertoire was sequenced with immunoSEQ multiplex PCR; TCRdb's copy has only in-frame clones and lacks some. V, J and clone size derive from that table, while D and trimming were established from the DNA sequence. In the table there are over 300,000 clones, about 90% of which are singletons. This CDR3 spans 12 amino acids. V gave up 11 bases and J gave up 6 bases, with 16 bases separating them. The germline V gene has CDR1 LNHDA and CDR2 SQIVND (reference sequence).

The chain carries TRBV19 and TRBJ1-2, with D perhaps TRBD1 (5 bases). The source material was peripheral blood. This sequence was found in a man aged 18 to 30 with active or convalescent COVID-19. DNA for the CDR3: TGTGCCCTCGGGGGTGTCGGAGATGGCTACACCTTC. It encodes CALGGVGDGYTF.